This T cell receptor (beta chain) was documented in a study of T cell repertoires in cytomegalovirus infection. Study in general: Recently identified HLA-C-restricted CMV epitopes and well-studied HLA-B-restricted CMV epitopes were used by the study. The public TCR beta signatures pointed to both CMV infection and matching HLA type.

Each CDR3 protein gets one entry after TCRdb re-called the reads with MiXCR. The sample consists of hundreds of thousands of distinct CDR3 sequences, approximately 33% of them appearing once. CDR1 is MNHNS, CDR2 SASEGT, per germline. V was clipped by 5 bases and J by 6 bases, with 17 bases between them. This CDR3 spans 14 amino acids. Of note for this clonotype: What it binds is not known.

Study-level findings and limits: Within the response measured ex vivo, HLA-C-restricted CMV-specific TCR beta clonotypes were dominant.

This clonotype was obtained from a human donor in good health (CMV status not recorded). Some clones in this sample may be carry-over from other donors' samples. Source: cultured CD8+ T cells from PBMCs, taken from culture after CMV antigen stimulation. This sequence joins TRBV6-1 and TRBJ2-7; TRBD2 might be the D (5 bases). The CDR3 region has the DNA TGTGCCAGCAGTCCGTACGAGGGCCTTGGCGAGCAGTACGTC. Residues: CASSPYEGLGEQYV.